These 9 T cell receptor beta chains were sequenced from one sample in a study of CD8 T cells in Susac syndrome. Random hexamers were used to reverse transcribe an amount of roughly 0.45 to 1 ug RNA. Each CDR3 protein gets one entry after TCRdb re-called the immunoSEQ multiplex PCR reads with MiXCR. The sample contains approximately 280,000 distinct CDR3 sequences, roughly 84% of which appear only once. Sequenced material: CD8+ T cells from PBMCs. These receptor sequences come from a human donor with multiple sclerosis.

The chain carries TRBV5-4 and TRBJ1-3; D perhaps matches TRBD1 (5 bases). The CDR3 loop spans 14 amino acids. CDR1 and CDR2 from the germline V gene are SGHNT and YYREEE (reference sequence). Trimming stripped 0 bases from V and 4 bases from J, with 8 bases between. The CDR3 region has the DNA TGTGCCAGCAGCTTGGACAGGAAGGGAAACACCATATATTTT. Translation: CASSLDRKGNTIYF.

The chain recombines TRBV10-3 with TRBJ1-3; D is unclear. V was cut by 0 bases and J by 0 bases, with 12 bases left in between. The CDR3 sequence is 17 residues long. Germline-derived CDR1 and CDR2 are ENHRY and SYGVKD. CDR3 DNA: TGTGCCATCAGTGAGTCGTATCGAGGTCCCTCTGGAAACACCATATATTTT. Protein sequence: CAISESYRGPSGNTIYF.

The V gene is TRBV5-6, the J gene TRBJ2-4; tentative D call: TRBD1 (7 bases). Per germline, CDR1 SGHDT and CDR2 YYEEEE. The ends were cut back, 7 bases at V and 9 bases at J, with 11 bases in the middle. The CDR3 runs 11 residues. The CDR3 sequence is CASYRGGIQYF. The CDR3 DNA follows: TGTGCCAGCTACAGGGGAGGCATTCAGTACTTC. The whole variable domain, filled in from reference TRBV5-6 and TRBJ2-4, reads DAGVTQSPTHLIKTRGQQVTLRCSPKSGHDTVSWYQQALGQGPQFIFQYYEEEERQRGNFPDRFSGHQFPNYSSELNVNALLLGDSALYLCASYRGGIQYFGAGTRLSVL.

The rearrangement uses TRBV6-1 and TRBJ1-6; a weak D match, TRBD1 (6 bases). The CDR3 is 15 residues long. Germline V CDR1 and CDR2: MNHNS, SASEGT. V gave up 8 bases and J gave up 9 bases, with 20 bases separating them. CDR3 sequence (DNA): TGTGCCAGCCGACCCGGAACAGGGAGTATTTCACCCCTCCACTTT. Its translation: CASRPGTGSISPLHF.

This chain uses TRBV20-1 with TRBJ2-1; a possible D gene is TRBD2 (6 bases). Germline values: CDR1 DFQATT, CDR2 SNEGSKA (reference sequence). The ends were cut back, 1 base at V and 2 bases at J, with 9 bases in the middle. CDR3 length: 14 residues. CDR3 DNA sequence: TGCAGTGCTAGAGCGGGAGAACCCTACAATGAGCAGTTCTTC. Protein sequence: CSARAGEPYNEQFF.

The chain uses TRBV9 and TRBJ2-7; TRBD1 matches 9 bases. This CDR3 comprises 15 residues. The junction had 5 bases not matched to a gene; V was cut back by 0 bases and J by 4 bases. The germline gives CDR1 SGDLS, CDR2 YYNGEE. The chain's CDR3 is CASSVASQGAYEQYF. The CDR3 DNA reads as TGTGCCAGCAGCGTAGCTTCACAGGGGGCGTACGAGCAGTACTTC.

The chain employs TRBV27 and TRBJ1-5; D is perhaps TRBD1 (5 bases). V was cut by 5 bases and J by 7 bases, with 15 bases left in between. The CDR3 runs 14 residues. CDR1 MNHEY and CDR2 SMNVEV come from the germline V gene (reference sequence). The CDR3 DNA reads as TGTGCCAGCAGTCAGGGCGTGGGAGGACAGCCCCAGCATTTT. The encoded protein is CASSQGVGGQPQHF.

The chain employs TRBV6-5 and TRBJ1-1; D may be TRBD1 (5 bases). Germline CDR1 MNHEY, CDR2 SVGAGI. There are 13 residues in the CDR3. Trimming stripped 7 bases from V and 6 bases from J, with 15 bases between. The DNA of the CDR3 is TGTGCCAGCAAGGCGGGACTTTTGGCTGAAGCTTTCTTT. Its translation: CASKAGLLAEAFF.

The rearrangement joins TRBV9 to TRBJ1-1, with D perhaps TRBD1 (6 bases). The CDR3 spans 15 residues. Germline CDR1 and CDR2: SGDLS and YYNGEE. Trimming took off 2 bases at V and 0 bases at J, with 11 bases between the two ends. The chain's CDR3 is CASSVGGHMNTEAFF. CDR3 coding DNA: TGTGCCAGCAGCGTCGGGGGCCACATGAACACTGAAGCTTTCTTT.